These 18 T cell receptor beta chains came from one sample sequenced in a study of glioma-infiltrating T cells. Amplification of TCR alpha and beta CDR3 regions from RNA used iRepertoire nested multiplex PCR. TCRdb itself ran the multiplex PCR reads through MiXCR, one entry per CDR3 protein. The sample includes roughly 190,000 distinct CDR3 sequences, around 30% of them seen just once. Sequenced input: glioma tissue, nonneoplastic brain tissue, or PBMCs (not recorded which). The receptors originated from a human donor with low-grade glioma or glioblastoma, undergoing nonglioma brain surgery, or in good health (not recorded which).

This clonotype was counted many times. The V call is TRBV6-1, the J call TRBJ1-4; D gene ambiguous. This CDR3 has 15 residues. The germline gives CDR1 MNHNS, CDR2 SASEGT. The V and J ends lost 5 bases and 5 bases respectively, with 15 bases between them. The CDR3 nucleotides are TGTGCCAGCAGTTCGCAGGAGGGAGAGAATGAAAAACTGTTTTTT. It codes for CASSSQEGENEKLFF.

This clonotype came up many times. V is TRBV7-2 and J is TRBJ2-1; TRBD1 might be the D (6 bases). From germline, CDR1 is SGHTA and CDR2 FQGNSA. Trimming cost V 6 bases and J 0 bases, with 15 bases left between them. The CDR3 has 16 residues. CDR3 loop: CASRLTGPGSYNEQFF. In DNA form, the CDR3 reads TGTGCCAGCAGATTAACAGGGCCCGGCTCCTACAATGAGCAGTTCTTC.

The table lists this clonotype with many counts. The gene calls are TRBV7-2 and TRBJ1-6; 7 nucleotides align to TRBD1. Germline CDR1 is SGHTA and CDR2 is FQGNSA. The CDR3 is made up of 16 amino acids. The V and J ends lost 5 bases and 8 bases, in that order; junction bases with no gene match: 12. The CDR3 DNA reads as TGTGCCAGCAGCATAAATCCGGGACAGTCCTATTCACCCCTCCACTTT. Translated: CASSINPGQSYSPLHF. The whole variable domain, remainder taken from reference TRBV7-2 and TRBJ1-6, is GAGVSQSPSNKVTEKGKDVELRCDPISGHTALYWYRQSLGQGLEFLIYFQGNSAPDKSGLPSDRFSAERTGGSVSTLTIQRTQQEDSAVYLCASSINPGQSYSPLHFGNGTRLTVT.

About this clonotype: This may stem from a read error, because a much larger clone lies one nucleotide away. The chain couples TRBV7-3 to TRBJ2-7; D is tentatively TRBD1 or TRBD2 (9 bases each). V lost 5 bases, J lost 5 bases, and 19 bases lay in between. Germline loops: CDR1 SGHTA, CDR2 FQGTGA. The length of the CDR3 is 15 residues. CDR3 in amino acids: CASSLLAGQGNEQYF. Written as DNA, the CDR3 is TGTGCCAGCAGCCTCCTAGCGGGACAGGGCAACGAGCAGTACTTC. The full variable domain, rest sourced from reference TRBV7-3 and TRBJ2-7, is GAGVSQTPSNKVTEKGKYVELRCDPISGHTALYWYRQSLGQGPEFLIYFQGTGAADDSGLPNDRFFAVRPEGSVSTLKIQRTERGDSAVYLCASSLLAGQGNEQYFGPGTRLTVT.

The sample holds many counts of this clonotype. The genes are TRBV27 and TRBJ2-7; 7 bases map to TRBD1. The CDR3 has 16 residues. V shed 6 bases and J 3 bases; nucleotides not matched to a gene: 14. CDR1 and CDR2 (germline): MNHEY, SMNVEV (reference sequence). As DNA, the CDR3 is TGTGCCAGCAGGATGCCAAGGACAGGTCATATCTACGAGCAGTACTTC. It encodes CASRMPRTGHIYEQYF.

A word on this clonotype: One end of the junction varies from germline; a read error may be responsible. This chain joins TRBV7-9 and TRBJ2-1, with D unclear. The CDR3 length is 11 residues. CDR1 is SEHNR and CDR2 is FQNEAQ in the germline V gene (reference sequence). This CDR3 is CASSEYNEEFF. Here the CDR3 DNA reads TGTGCCAGCAGCGAATACAATGAGGAGTTCTTC.

This clonotype appeared many times. The CDR3 DNA reads as TGTGCCAGCAGCGGGAGGACTAGCGGGAGGGTTGGACCAGACAATGAGCAGTTCTTC. Protein: CASSGRTSGRVGPDNEQFF. The chain carries TRBV7-9 and TRBJ2-1; TRBD2 matches 15 bases. Germline trimming cut 5 bases from V and 5 bases from J; bases unmatched to any gene: 13. Per germline, CDR1 SEHNR and CDR2 FQNEAQ (reference sequence). This CDR3 contains 19 residues.

This clonotype has only a few counts. This chain links TRBV19 with TRBJ2-3, with D possibly TRBD1 on 6 matching bases. This CDR3 has 14 amino acids. The ends were cut back, 6 bases at V and 0 bases at J, with 10 bases in the middle. Germline CDR1 is LNHDA and CDR2 is SQIVND (reference sequence). The CDR3 DNA follows: TGTGCCAGTAGACGACAGGTTAGCACAGATACGCAGTATTTT. This translates into CASRRQVSTDTQYF. The whole variable domain, filled in from reference TRBV19 and TRBJ2-3, reads DGGITQSPKYLFRKEGQNVTLSCEQNLNHDAMYWYRQDPGQGLRLIYYSQIVNDFQKGDIAEGYSVSREKKESFPLTVTSAQKNPTAFYLCASRRQVSTDTQYFGPGTRLTVL.

Turning to this clonotype: At one end the junction does not follow the germline gene, possibly because of a read error. The chain carries TRBV4-3 and TRBJ2-7, with D perhaps matching TRBD1 (6 bases). Germline CDR1 and CDR2: LGHNA and YSLEER. There are 16 residues in the CDR3. In nucleotides, the CDR3 is TGCGCCAGCAGCCAAGATTCCGTACAGGGACACTACGATCAGTACTTC. As protein: CASSQDSVQGHYDQYF.

This clonotype has a count of ten or more. The chain carries TRBV27 and TRBJ2-1, with 9 positions matching TRBD1. Germline lookup yields CDR1 MNHEY and CDR2 SMNVEV (reference sequence). V gave up 6 bases and J gave up 7 bases; unmatched junction bases: 19. The CDR3 consists of 18 residues. In nucleotides, the CDR3 is TGTGCCAGCAGACCCGGGACAGGGTCCAGCGGAATGGGGAATGAGCAGTTCTTC. It yields the protein CASRPGTGSSGMGNEQFF.

This clonotype was counted only a few times. The rearrangement joins TRBV29-1 to TRBJ2-5, with D tentatively TRBD1 (6 bases). The CDR3 contains 12 residues. The germline V gene encodes CDR1 SQVTM and CDR2 ANQGSEA. Deletions cut 5 bases from V and 5 bases from J, with 12 bases between. The CDR3 nucleotides are TGCAGCGTTATAGACAGGCCGGAGACCCAGTACTTC. Translation gives CSVIDRPETQYF.

The chain uses TRBV20-1 and TRBJ1-1; D remains unclear. The CDR3 is 11 amino acids. V was shortened by 7 bases and J by 2 bases, with 8 bases between the two germline ends. CDR1 and CDR2 (germline): DFQATT, SNEGSKA (reference sequence). CDR3 sequence: CSGRDNTEAFF. The DNA of the CDR3 is TGCAGTGGGAGAGATAACACTGAAGCTTTCTTT.

The sample holds a few counts of this clonotype. V usage is TRBV5-4 and J usage is TRBJ2-5; 13 nucleotides match TRBD2. This CDR3 has 16 amino acids. Germline CDR1 and CDR2: SGHNT and YYREEE (reference sequence). The V and J ends lost 4 bases and 5 bases, in that order; junction bases with no gene match: 8. The CDR3 DNA sequence: TGTGCCAGCAGCACCGGACTAGCGGGAGAGGGGGAGACCCAGTACTTC. This gives the protein CASSTGLAGEGETQYF.

The sample holds many counts of this clonotype. This chain uses TRBV20-1 with TRBJ2-1; the match to TRBD2 covers 8 bases. The junction had 10 bases not matched to a gene; V was cut back by 1 base and J by 5 bases. Per the germline V gene, CDR1 is DFQATT and CDR2 is SNEGSKA (reference sequence). The CDR3 is 16 residues long. The CDR3 DNA reads TGCAGTGCTAGAGTAGTGGGCGGGAGGTCCCACAATGAGCAGTTCTTC. Translating gives CSARVVGGRSHNEQFF.

This clonotype was detected ten times or more. The genes are TRBV6-2 or TRBV6-3 and TRBJ2-1; 8 positions match TRBD2. The CDR3 extends over 15 amino acids. The germline V gene has CDR1 MNHEY and CDR2 SVGEGT. The V gene end was trimmed by 8 bases and the J gene end by 3 bases; junction bases not matched to a gene: 9. In DNA form, the CDR3 reads TGTGCCAGCCCGGAGCGGGAGACGTTCTACAATGAGCAGTTCTTC. Amino acids: CASPERETFYNEQFF.

This clonotype came up many times. The V call is TRBV20-1, the J call TRBJ2-5, with 10 bases matching TRBD2. The CDR3 extends over 14 amino acids. Germline V CDR1 and CDR2: DFQATT, SNEGSKA (reference sequence). Trimming at V came to 3 bases and at J to 4 bases, leaving 5 bases not matched to a gene. The CDR3 here is CSARFLAGVETQYF. For the CDR3, the DNA is TGCAGTGCTAGGTTTCTAGCGGGGGTAGAGACCCAGTACTTC.

Many counts were recorded for this clonotype. The V gene is TRBV7-9, the J gene TRBJ1-1; tentatively, D is TRBD1 (5 bases). The CDR3 extends over 14 amino acids. V was clipped by 2 bases and J by 6 bases, with 13 bases between them. The germline CDR1 and CDR2 sequences are SEHNR and FQNEAQ (reference sequence). CDR3 nucleotides: TGTGCCAGCAGCTTACGGGGCGTACTCGCTGAAGCTTTCTTT. Translation: CASSLRGVLAEAFF.

This clonotype has ten or more counts. CDR3 sequence reads: CASSQDRTADTDTQYF. CDR3 DNA sequence: TGCGCCAGCAGCCAAGACCGGACAGCGGACACAGATACGCAGTATTTT. The chain uses TRBV4-1 and TRBJ2-3; D perhaps matches TRBD1 (6 bases). The CDR3 consists of 16 residues. V dropped 0 bases and J dropped 2 bases, with 12 bases sitting between them. Germline CDR1 reads MGHRA; CDR2 reads YSYEKL.